Each of the 3 T cell receptor beta chains below was sequenced from the same sample in a study of blood T cells in healthy people across ages. Alongside a J-beta primer mix, a sample-barcoded 5' primer served in a second PCR lasting about 6 to 12 cycles. TCRdb independently ran MiXCR on the 5' RACE reads; one entry per CDR3 protein. Altogether 850,000 to 1,000,000 distinct CDR3 sequences are present, 51% being singletons, with the ten largest covering over 20%. The specimen was blood. The origin of the receptors is an older woman in good health.

This clonotype was observed a handful of times. The rearrangement uses TRBV10-3 and TRBJ2-5, with 7 bases lining up with TRBD2. V lost 7 bases and J lost 4; bases outside the gene matches: 9. Germline CDR1 reads ENHRY; CDR2 reads SYGVKD. The CDR3 extends over 14 amino acids. The DNA of the CDR3 is TGTGCCATCAAGCCGGGAGGCGGGGGAGAGACCCAGTACTTC. Its translation is CAIKPGGGGETQYF.

The CDR3 here is CASSFAGDSRNIQYF. The CDR3 DNA reads TGTGCCAGCAGCTTCGCTGGCGACTCCCGGAACATTCAGTACTTC. This chain joins TRBV11-2 and TRBJ2-4; D not resolved. CDR1 is SGHAT, CDR2 FQNNGV, per germline. Trimming shortened V by 3 bases and J by 7 bases, and 16 bases separated the two germline ends. The length of the CDR3 is 15 residues.

This clonotype was detected only once. V is TRBV6-5 and J is TRBJ1-1; TRBD1 aligns across 8 bases. V gave up 2 bases and J gave up 11 bases; unmatched junction bases: 7. The CDR3 spans 13 residues. The germline V gene has CDR1 MNHEY and CDR2 SVGAGI. The CDR3, as DNA: TGTGCCAGCAGTTACGGACAGGGATGGGGGGCTTTCTTT. Translating gives CASSYGQGWGAFF.